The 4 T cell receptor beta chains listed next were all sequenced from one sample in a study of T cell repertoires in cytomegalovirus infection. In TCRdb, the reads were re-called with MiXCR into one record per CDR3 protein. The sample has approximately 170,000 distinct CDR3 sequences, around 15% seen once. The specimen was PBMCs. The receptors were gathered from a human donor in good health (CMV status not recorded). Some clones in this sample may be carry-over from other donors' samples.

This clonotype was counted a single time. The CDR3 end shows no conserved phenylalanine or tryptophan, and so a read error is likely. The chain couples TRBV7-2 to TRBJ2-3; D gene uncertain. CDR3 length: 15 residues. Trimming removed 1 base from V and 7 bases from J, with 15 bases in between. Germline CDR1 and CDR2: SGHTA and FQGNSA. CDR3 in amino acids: CASSLEIRPSYTQYL. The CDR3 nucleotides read TGTGCCAGCAGCTTAGAGATCCGCCCCTCTTATACGCAGTATTTG.

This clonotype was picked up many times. The CDR3 protein is CASSFDTVLTF. DNA of the CDR3: TGTGCCAGCAGTTTTGACACGGTCCTGACTTTC. The chain combines TRBV28 with TRBJ2-6; D gene unclear. Germline V gene lookup returns CDR1 MDHEN and CDR2 SYDVKM. There are 11 residues in the CDR3. V lost 3 bases and J 13 bases, leaving 7 bases between the germline ends.

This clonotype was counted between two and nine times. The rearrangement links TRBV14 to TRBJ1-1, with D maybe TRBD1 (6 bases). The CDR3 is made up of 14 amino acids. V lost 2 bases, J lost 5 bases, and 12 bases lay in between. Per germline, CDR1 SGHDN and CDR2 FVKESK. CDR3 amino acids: CASSQKKGGTEAFF. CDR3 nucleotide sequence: TGTGCCAGCAGCCAAAAAAAGGGGGGGACTGAAGCTTTCTTT.

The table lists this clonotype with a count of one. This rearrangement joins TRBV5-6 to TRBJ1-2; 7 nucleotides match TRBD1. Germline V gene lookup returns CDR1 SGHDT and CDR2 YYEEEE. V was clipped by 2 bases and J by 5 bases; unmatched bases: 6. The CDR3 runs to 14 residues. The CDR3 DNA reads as TGTGCCAGCAGCTTACAGGGGTCGGAGTATGGCTACACCTTC. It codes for CASSLQGSEYGYTF.